The clone carrying this T cell receptor beta chain came up a few times. Germline V gives CDR1 LNHDA, CDR2 SQIVND (reference sequence). Trimming took 5 bases from V and 0 from J, leaving 8 bases between them. The CDR3 contains 13 residues. The sample comes from a study of T-cell reconstitution after alpha-beta-depleted transplantation in children. Preparation of the TCRbeta library involved a method that used unique molecular identifiers. Via MiXCR, TCRdb re-called the PCR reads, giving one row per CDR3 protein. The sample shows roughly 300,000 distinct CDR3 sequences, approximately 10% of them seen only once.

The V and J genes are TRBV19 and TRBJ2-7, with D possibly matching TRBD2 (5 bases). This receptor was obtained from a human donor who donated a stem cell graft to a child with acute lymphoblastic leukemia. Sequences were derived from PBMCs from the stem cell graft donor, sampled from the stem cell graft. The CDR3 region has the DNA TGTGCCAGTAGTGTGGAGGCCTCCTACGAGCAGTACTTC. Translated: CASSVEASYEQYF.